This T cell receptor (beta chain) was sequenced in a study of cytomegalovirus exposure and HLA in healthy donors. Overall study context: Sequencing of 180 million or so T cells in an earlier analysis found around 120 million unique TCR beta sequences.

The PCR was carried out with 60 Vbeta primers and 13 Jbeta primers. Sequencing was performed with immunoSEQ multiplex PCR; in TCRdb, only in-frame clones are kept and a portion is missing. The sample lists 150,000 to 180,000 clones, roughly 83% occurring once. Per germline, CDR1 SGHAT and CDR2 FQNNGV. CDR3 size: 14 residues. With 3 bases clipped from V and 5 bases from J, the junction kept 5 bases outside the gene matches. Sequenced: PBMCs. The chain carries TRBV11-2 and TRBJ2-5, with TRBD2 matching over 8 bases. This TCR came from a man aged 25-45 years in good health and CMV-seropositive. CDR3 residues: CASSFRAGVETQYF. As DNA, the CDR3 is TGTGCCAGCAGCTTTCGAGCGGGAGTGGAGACCCAGTACTTC. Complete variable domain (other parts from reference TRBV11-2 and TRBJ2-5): EAGVAQSPRYKIIEKRQSVAFWCNPISGHATLYWYQQILGQGPKLLIQFQNNGVVDDSQLPKDRFSAERLKGVDSTLKIQPAKLEDSAVYLCASSFRAGVETQYFGPGTRLLVL.